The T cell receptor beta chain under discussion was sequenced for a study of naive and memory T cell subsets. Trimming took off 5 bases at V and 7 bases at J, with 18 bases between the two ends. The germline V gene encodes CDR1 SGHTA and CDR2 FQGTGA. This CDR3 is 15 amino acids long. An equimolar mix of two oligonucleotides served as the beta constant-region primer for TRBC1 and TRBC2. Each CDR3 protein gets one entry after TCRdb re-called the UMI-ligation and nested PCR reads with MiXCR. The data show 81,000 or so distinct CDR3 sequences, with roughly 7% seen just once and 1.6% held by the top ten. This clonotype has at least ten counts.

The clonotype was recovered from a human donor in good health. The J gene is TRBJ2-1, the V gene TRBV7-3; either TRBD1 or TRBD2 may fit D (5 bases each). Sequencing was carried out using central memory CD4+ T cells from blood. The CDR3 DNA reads TGTGCCAGCAGCCCCCCCGGGACGAGAGTAAATGAGCAGTTCTTC. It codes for CASSPPGTRVNEQFF.